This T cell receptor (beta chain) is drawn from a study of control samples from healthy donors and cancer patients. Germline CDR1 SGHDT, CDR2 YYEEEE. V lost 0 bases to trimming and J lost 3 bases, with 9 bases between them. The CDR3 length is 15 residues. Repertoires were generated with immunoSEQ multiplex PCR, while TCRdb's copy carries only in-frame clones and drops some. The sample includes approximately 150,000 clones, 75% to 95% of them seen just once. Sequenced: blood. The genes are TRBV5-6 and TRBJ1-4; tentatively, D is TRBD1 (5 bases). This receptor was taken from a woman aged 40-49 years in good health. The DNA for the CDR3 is TGTGCCAGCAGCTTGGCCGGGGCGCCTAATGAAAAACTGTTTTTT. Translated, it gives CASSLAGAPNEKLFF.